These 10 T cell receptor beta chains were sequenced from one sample in a study of blood T cell repertoires in COVID-19. The table came from immunoSEQ multiplex PCR; TCRdb's copy has only in-frame clones and leaves some out. The sample yields roughly 190,000 clones, about 80% seen once. The specimen was peripheral blood. Receptors originate from a man in his fifties or sixties with acute or convalescent COVID-19.

The chain uses TRBV7-2 and TRBJ2-1; D gene unclear. Germline-derived CDR1 and CDR2 are SGHTA and FQGNSA. This CDR3 spans 14 amino acids. V lost 2 bases, J lost 2 bases, and 7 bases lay in between. CDR3 protein: CASSLNTAYNEQFF. The CDR3 nucleotides are TGTGCCAGCAGCTTAAACACCGCCTACAATGAGCAGTTCTTC.

V gene TRBV9 combines with J gene TRBJ1-5; 9 bases are a match to TRBD1. CDR3 length: 15 amino acids. Looked up from germline, CDR1 is SGDLS and CDR2 is YYNGEE. J was trimmed by 7 bases and V by 4 bases; bases with no gene match: 9. The DNA of the CDR3 is TGTGCCAGCAGCCTACAGGGGGCCGGTGAGCAGCCCCAGCATTTT. This translates into CASSLQGAGEQPQHF.

The chain recombines TRBV19 with TRBJ2-3, with 14 bases identical to TRBD2. V was clipped by 6 bases and J by 2 bases; unmatched bases: 13. Germline V gene lookup returns CDR1 LNHDA and CDR2 SQIVND (reference sequence). This CDR3 comprises 19 residues. The CDR3 here is CASSRPGLAGEGLTDTQYF. CDR3 DNA sequence: TGTGCCAGTAGCCGACCGGGACTAGCGGGAGAAGGCCTCACAGATACGCAGTATTTT.

The chain employs TRBV3-1 (or the pseudogene TRBV3-2) and TRBJ1-6; 7 nucleotides align to TRBD1. The CDR3 is made up of 12 amino acids. The germline gives CDR1 LGHDT, CDR2 YNNKEL (reference sequence). J gave up 15 bases and V 1 base, and 3 bases lay outside the gene matches. CDR3 loop: CASSQATGLLHF. CDR3 coding DNA: TGTGCCAGCAGCCAAGCGACAGGGCTCCTCCACTTT.

The chain uses TRBV10-3 and TRBJ1-2; TRBD1 matches at 7 bases. With 5 bases clipped from V and 3 bases from J, the junction kept 6 bases outside the gene matches. Germline-derived CDR1 and CDR2 are ENHRY and SYGVKD. This CDR3 has 14 residues. CDR3 region: CAISPEGQYYGYTF. The CDR3 nucleotides read TGTGCCATCAGTCCGGAGGGACAGTACTATGGCTACACCTTC.

This clone was counted once. This chain connects TRBV12-3 or TRBV12-4 to TRBJ1-2; the D gene is possibly TRBD1 (5 bases). V gave up 5 bases and J gave up 5 bases, with 9 bases separating them. This CDR3 comprises 12 residues. Here the CDR3 reads CASSRDSYGYTF. As DNA, the CDR3 is TGTGCCAGCAGTCGGGACTCGTATGGCTACACCTTC.

V gene TRBV11-2 combines with J gene TRBJ1-1; D is uncertain. There are 13 residues in the CDR3. The germline CDR1 and CDR2 sequences are SGHAT and FQNNGV. V shed 2 bases and J shed 4 bases, with 8 bases lying between them. The CDR3: CASSLYSGTEAFF. The CDR3 nucleotides read TGTGCCAGCAGCTTATATAGTGGCACTGAAGCTTTCTTT.

The chain links TRBV7-9 to TRBJ2-1, with D possibly TRBD1 on 6 matching bases. The CDR3 is 15 residues long. Trimming pared 3 bases from V and 1 base from J, leaving 10 bases between. The V gene's germline CDR1 is SEHNR and CDR2 FQNEAQ (reference sequence). CDR3 sequence (DNA): TGTGCCAGCAGCTTTTCAGGGGCGTCCTACAATGAGCAGTTCTTC. This codes for CASSFSGASYNEQFF.

V and J are TRBV9 and TRBJ1-2, with D maybe TRBD1 (5 bases). This CDR3 is built from 13 residues. The V gene lost 4 bases and the J gene lost 6 bases, with 13 bases spanning the gap. Germline V CDR1 and CDR2: SGDLS, YYNGEE. The CDR3 is CASSITGGDGYTF. The CDR3 nucleotides are TGTGCCAGCAGCATAACGGGGGGTGATGGCTACACCTTC.

This clone was counted a few times. Other DNA sequences in the sample encode the same CDR3. The chain has TRBV18 and TRBJ2-1, with TRBD2 matching over 13 bases. The CDR3 sequence is 15 residues long. The J segment lost 5 bases and the V segment lost 2 bases, leaving 0 bases of the junction unmatched. Germline loops: CDR1 KGHSH, CDR2 LQKENI. CDR3 in DNA: TGTGCCAGCTCACCAGGACTAGCGGGGGACAATGAGCAGTTCTTC. Residues: CASSPGLAGDNEQFF.